Listed below are T cell receptor beta chains from one sample, sequenced in a study of blood T cell repertoires in COVID-19. The data were produced by immunoSEQ multiplex PCR, yet TCRdb's version contains in-frame clones alone and is incomplete. The sample contains hundreds of thousands of clones, around 85% of which appear only once. Sequences were obtained from PBMCs or T cells enriched from blood (not recorded which). Receptors originate from a woman in her thirties or forties with acute COVID-19. The CDR3 runs from the conserved cysteine through the conserved F or W. A D gene is named only where the DNA matches it firmly.

>TRBJ2-7|TRBV5-1|TRBD2
CASSLEASGRAISYEQYF
TGCGCCAGCAGCTTGGAGGCTAGCGGGAGGGCGATCTCCTACGAGCAGTACTTC
>TRBJ2-1|TRBV27|-
CASRIGGDYNEQFF
TGTGCCAGCCGAATAGGTGGAGACTACAATGAGCAGTTCTTC
>TRBJ2-5|TRBV29-1|-
CSVGRAGETQYF
TGCAGCGTTGGGAGGGCAGGAGAGACCCAGTACTTC
>TRBJ1-5|TRBV6-1|-
CASSEASGSQPQHF
TGTGCCAGCAGTGAAGCGTCGGGGTCCCAACCCCAGCATTTT
>TRBJ1-1|TRBV14|-
CASSQDYEGEAFF
TGTGCCAGCAGCCAAGATTATGAGGGTGAAGCTTTCTTT
>TRBJ1-3|TRBV7-8|-
CASSLSSGNTIYF
TGTGCCAGCAGCCTTTCGTCTGGAAACACCATATATTTT
>TRBJ2-1|TRBV4-1|TRBD2
CASSLPSRGIAGSSYNEQFF
TGCGCCAGCAGCCTTCCATCCAGGGGTATAGCGGGAAGCTCCTACAATGAGCAGTTCTTC
>TRBJ2-5|TRBV2|-
CASSEARRSEETQYF
TGTGCCAGCAGTGAAGCGCGCAGGTCTGAAGAGACCCAGTACTTC
>TRBJ2-7|TRBV5-1|-
CASSFGLHNSYEQYF
TGCGCCAGCAGCTTTGGCCTCCACAACTCCTACGAGCAGTACTTC
>TRBJ1-3|TRBV6-1|TRBD1
CASSGGQAYSGNTIYF
TGTGCCAGCAGTGGAGGACAGGCCTACTCTGGAAACACCATATATTTT
>TRBJ2-5|TRBV19|TRBD1
CASSITGGRETQYF
TGTGCCAGTAGCATAACAGGGGGCCGGGAGACCCAGTACTTC
>TRBJ2-1|TRBV6-2/TRBV6-3|TRBD2
CASSYETGGTNYNEQFF
TGTGCCAGCAGTTACGAAACAGGTGGGACTAATTACAATGAGCAGTTCTTC
>TRBJ1-4|TRBV7-9|TRBD1
CASGETGGHEKLFF
TGTGCCAGCGGCGAAACAGGGGGGCATGAAAAACTGTTTTTT
>TRBJ1-1|TRBV11-3|-
CASSLAGGLNTEAFF
TGTGCCAGCAGCTTAGCGGGGGGATTGAACACTGAAGCTTTCTTT
>TRBJ1-3|TRBV12-3/TRBV12-4|-
CASSFQGNTIYF
TGTGCCAGCAGTTTTCAGGGAAACACCATATATTTT
>TRBJ1-1|TRBV25-1|-
CASSESRRAFF
TGTGCCAGCAGTGAATCCAGGAGGGCTTTCTTT